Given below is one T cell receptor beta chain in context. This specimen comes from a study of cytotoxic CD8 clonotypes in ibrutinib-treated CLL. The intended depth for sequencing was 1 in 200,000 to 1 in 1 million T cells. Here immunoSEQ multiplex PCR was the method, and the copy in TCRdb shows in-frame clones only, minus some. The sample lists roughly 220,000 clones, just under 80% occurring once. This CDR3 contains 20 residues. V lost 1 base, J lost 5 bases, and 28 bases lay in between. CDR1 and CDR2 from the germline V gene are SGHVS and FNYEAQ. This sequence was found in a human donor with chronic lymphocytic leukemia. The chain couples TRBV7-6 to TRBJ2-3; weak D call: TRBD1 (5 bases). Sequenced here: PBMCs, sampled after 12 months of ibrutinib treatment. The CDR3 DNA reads TGTGCCAGCAGCTTAGGTCGAGTCTTGGACAATCTGGGCAATGGAGATACGCAGTATTTT. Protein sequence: CASSLGRVLDNLGNGDTQYF. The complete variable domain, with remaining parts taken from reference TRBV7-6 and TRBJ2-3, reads GAGVSQSPRYKVTKRGQDVALRCDPISGHVSLYWYRQALGQGPEFLTYFNYEAQQDKSGLPNDRFSAERPEGSISTLTIQRTEQRDSAMYRCASSLGRVLDNLGNGDTQYFGPGTRLTVL.